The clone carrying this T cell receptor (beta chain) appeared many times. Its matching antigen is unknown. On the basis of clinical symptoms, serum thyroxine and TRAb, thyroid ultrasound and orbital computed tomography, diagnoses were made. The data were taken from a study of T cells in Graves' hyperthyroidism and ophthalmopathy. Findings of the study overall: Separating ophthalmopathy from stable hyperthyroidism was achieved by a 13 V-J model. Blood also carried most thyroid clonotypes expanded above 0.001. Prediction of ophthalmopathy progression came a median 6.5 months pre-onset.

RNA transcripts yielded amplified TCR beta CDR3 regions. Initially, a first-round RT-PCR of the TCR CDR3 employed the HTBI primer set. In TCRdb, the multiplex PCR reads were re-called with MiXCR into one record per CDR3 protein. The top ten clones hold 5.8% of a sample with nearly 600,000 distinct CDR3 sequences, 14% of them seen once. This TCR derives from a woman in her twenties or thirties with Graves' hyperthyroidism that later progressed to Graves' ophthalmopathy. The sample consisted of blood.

CDR3 sequence reads: CASSLNLTGRRGYTF. The DNA of the CDR3 is TGTGCCAGCAGTTTAAATCTGACAGGGCGACGTGGCTACACCTTC. This rearrangement joins TRBV28 to TRBJ1-2, with 7 bases that match TRBD1. In germline, CDR1 is MDHEN, CDR2 SYDVKM. Trimming at V came to 2 bases and at J to 7 bases, leaving 10 bases not matched to a gene. The CDR3 totals 15 residues.